This entry is about one TCR beta chain. No antigen is known for it. Unique-molecular-identifier-tagged TCR beta cDNA libraries were used. Input of roughly 0.9 to 11 million T cells yielded a few hundred thousand cDNA molecules. TCRdb reprocessed the PCR reads with MiXCR, giving one entry per CDR3 protein. The data hold 800,000 to 950,000 distinct CDR3 sequences, with roughly 50% observed a single time. This CDR3 contains 15 residues. CDR1 is KGHSH and CDR2 is LQKENI in the germline V gene. The junction had 7 bases not matched to a gene; V was cut back by 4 bases and J by 3 bases. The sample comes from a study of post-analysis software for immune sequencing data. Overall study context: Patients had relapsing-remitting, secondary progressive or progressive-relapsing multiple sclerosis; some lacked subtype.

Whole-study findings and limits: There were five TRBV segments more frequent in patients than controls, and TRBV5-6, TRBV5-1 and TRBV20-1 were among them. Those samples that were prepared in the same batch co-clustered strongly by F measure. The normalized Chao1 diversity of multiple sclerosis patients was significantly lower than that of controls.

The sequence came from a girl aged 5-17 years with multiple sclerosis. Specimen: blood. V is TRBV18 and J is TRBJ1-1, with TRBD1 matching 8 bases. The CDR3 DNA is TGTGCCAGCTCACTCGGACAGGGACCATACACTGAAGCTTTCTTT. Its protein is CASSLGQGPYTEAFF. Full variable domain (remainder filled in from reference TRBV18 and TRBJ1-1): NAGVMQNPRHLVRRRGQEARLRCSPMKGHSHVYWYRQLPEEGLKFMVYLQKENIIDESGMPKERFSAEFPKEGPSILRIQQVVRGDSAAYFCASSLGQGPYTEAFFGQGTRLTVV.